This TCR beta chain was recorded in a study of T-cell memory formation after mild COVID-19. About the study: TCR clusters mostly belonged to single donors. Findings and limits, study-wide: Confirmation was lacking for SARS-CoV-2 specificity of second-wave clones that peaked on day 37. Chiefly within CM and EM were the contracting CD4+ clones; CD8+ ones were within EMRA.

V gave up 5 bases and J gave up 12 bases, with 8 bases separating them. Germline V gene data show CDR1 as MNHEY and CDR2 as SVGAGI. The CDR3 is 10 amino acids. 5'RACE with constant-segment primers yielded barcoded, UMI-tagged TCR alpha and TCR beta cDNA libraries. TCRdb called the 5' RACE reads again in MiXCR, with one record for every CDR3 protein. The profile shows some 210,000 distinct CDR3 sequences, roughly 18% of them singletons. This clonotype has a count of ten or more. Its target is not known. This sequence joins TRBV6-5 and TRBJ2-1; D is undetermined. The sequence derives from an adult woman who had mild COVID-19 (a few samples of this study predate the infection). Cell type and time point are not known. The sequencing input was PBMCs or a T cell subset sorted from them (not recorded which). Here the CDR3 reads CASSAWGQFF. CDR3 DNA sequence: TGTGCCAGCAGTGCCTGGGGGCAGTTCTTC.